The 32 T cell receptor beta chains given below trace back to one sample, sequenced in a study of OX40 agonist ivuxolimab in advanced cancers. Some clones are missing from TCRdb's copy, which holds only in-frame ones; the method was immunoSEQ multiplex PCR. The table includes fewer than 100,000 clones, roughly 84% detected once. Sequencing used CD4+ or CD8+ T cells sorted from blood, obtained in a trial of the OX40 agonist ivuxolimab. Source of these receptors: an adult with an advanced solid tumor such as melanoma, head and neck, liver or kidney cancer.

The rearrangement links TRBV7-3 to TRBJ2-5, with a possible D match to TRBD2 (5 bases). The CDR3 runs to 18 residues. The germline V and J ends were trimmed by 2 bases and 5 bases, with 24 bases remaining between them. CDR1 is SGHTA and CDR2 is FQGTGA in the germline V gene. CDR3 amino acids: CASSLAPRFSGGMETQYF. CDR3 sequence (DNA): TGTGCCAGCAGCTTAGCCCCTCGTTTCTCAGGAGGCATGGAGACCCAGTACTTC.

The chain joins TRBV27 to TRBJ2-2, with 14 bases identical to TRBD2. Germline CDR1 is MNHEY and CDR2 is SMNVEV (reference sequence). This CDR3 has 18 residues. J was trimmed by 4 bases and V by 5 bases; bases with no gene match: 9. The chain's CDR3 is CASSTRGLAGGITGELFF. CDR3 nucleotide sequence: TGTGCCAGCAGTACCCGAGGACTAGCGGGAGGTATCACCGGGGAGCTGTTTTTT.

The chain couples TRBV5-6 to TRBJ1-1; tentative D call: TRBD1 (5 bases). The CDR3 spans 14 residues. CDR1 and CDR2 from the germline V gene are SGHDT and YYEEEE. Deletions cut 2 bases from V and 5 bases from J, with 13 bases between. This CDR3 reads CASSLAAGSTEAFF. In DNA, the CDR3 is TGTGCCAGCAGCTTAGCCGCAGGGAGTACTGAAGCTTTCTTT.

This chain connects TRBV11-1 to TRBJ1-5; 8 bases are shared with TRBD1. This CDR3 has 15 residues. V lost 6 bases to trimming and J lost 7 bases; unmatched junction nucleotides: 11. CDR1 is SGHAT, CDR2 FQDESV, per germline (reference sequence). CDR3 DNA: TGTGCCAGCAGTTTGAACAGGGGGTCGGGGCAGCCCCAGCATTTT. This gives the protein CASSLNRGSGQPQHF. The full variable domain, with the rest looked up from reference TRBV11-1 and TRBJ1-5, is EAEVAQSPRYKITEKSQAVAFWCDPISGHATLYWYRQILGQGPELLVQFQDESVVDDSQLPKDRFSAERLKGVDSTLKIQPAELGDSAMYLCASSLNRGSGQPQHFGDGTRLSIL.

This CDR3 is CASSLDAVNTGELFF. The DNA of the CDR3 is TGTGCCAGCAGCTTAGACGCAGTGAACACCGGGGAGCTGTTTTTT. V is TRBV11-2 and J is TRBJ2-2; D unresolved. This CDR3 has 15 amino acids. V was clipped by 0 bases and J by 1 base, with 6 bases between them. Germline V CDR1 and CDR2: SGHAT, FQNNGV.

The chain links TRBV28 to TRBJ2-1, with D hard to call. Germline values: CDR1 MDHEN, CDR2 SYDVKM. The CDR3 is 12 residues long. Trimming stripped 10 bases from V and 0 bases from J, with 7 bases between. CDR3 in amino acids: CATLGSYNEQFF. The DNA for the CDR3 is TGTGCCACACTGGGCTCCTACAATGAGCAGTTCTTC.

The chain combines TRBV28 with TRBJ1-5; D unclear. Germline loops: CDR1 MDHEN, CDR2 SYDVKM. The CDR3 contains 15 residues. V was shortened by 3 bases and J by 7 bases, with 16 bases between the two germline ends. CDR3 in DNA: TGTGCCAGCAGTTTGGGGTTAAGGGTCGGCCAGCCCCAGCATTTT. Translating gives CASSLGLRVGQPQHF.

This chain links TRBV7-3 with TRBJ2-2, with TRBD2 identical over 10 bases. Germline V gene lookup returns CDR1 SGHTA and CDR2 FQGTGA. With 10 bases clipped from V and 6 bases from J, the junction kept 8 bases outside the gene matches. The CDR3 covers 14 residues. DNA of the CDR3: TGTGCCACCCGGACTAGCGGCAGGGCCGGGGAGCTGTTTTTT. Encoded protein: CATRTSGRAGELFF.

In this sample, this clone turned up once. The CDR3 nucleotides are TGTGCCAGTAGTATTCAAGGGGGGAGCTCCTACAATGAGCAGTTCTTC. Its protein is CASSIQGGSSYNEQFF. The chain combines TRBV19 with TRBJ2-1; either TRBD1 or TRBD2 may supply D (6 bases each). Trimming pared 3 bases from V and 0 bases from J, leaving 12 bases between. Germline V gene sequence: CDR1 LNHDA, CDR2 SQIVND (reference sequence). The CDR3 totals 16 residues.

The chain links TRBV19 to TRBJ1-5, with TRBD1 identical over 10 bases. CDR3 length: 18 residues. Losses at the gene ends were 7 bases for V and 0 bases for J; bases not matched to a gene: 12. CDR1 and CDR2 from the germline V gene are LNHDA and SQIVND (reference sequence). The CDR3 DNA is TGTGCCAGTACCACAAGACGGACAGGGGGAAATAGCAATCAGCCCCAGCATTTT. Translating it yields CASTTRRTGGNSNQPQHF. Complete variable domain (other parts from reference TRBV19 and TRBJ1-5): DGGITQSPKYLFRKEGQNVTLSCEQNLNHDAMYWYRQDPGQGLRLIYYSQIVNDFQKGDIAEGYSVSREKKESFPLTVTSAQKNPTAFYLCASTTRRTGGNSNQPQHFGDGTRLSIL.

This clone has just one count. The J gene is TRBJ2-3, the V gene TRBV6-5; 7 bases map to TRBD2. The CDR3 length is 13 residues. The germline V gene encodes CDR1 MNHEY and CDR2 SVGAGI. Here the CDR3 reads CAARAGVTDTQYF. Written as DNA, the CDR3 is TGTGCGGCAAGGGCGGGGGTCACAGATACGCAGTATTTT.

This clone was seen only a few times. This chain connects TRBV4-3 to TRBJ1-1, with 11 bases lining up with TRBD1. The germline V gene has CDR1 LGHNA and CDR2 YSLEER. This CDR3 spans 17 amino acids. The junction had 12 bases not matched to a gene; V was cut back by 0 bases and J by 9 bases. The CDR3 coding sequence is TGCGCCAGCAGCCAAGAAACTATGCGAGGACAGGGGGCTCAAGCTTTCTTT. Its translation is CASSQETMRGQGAQAFF.

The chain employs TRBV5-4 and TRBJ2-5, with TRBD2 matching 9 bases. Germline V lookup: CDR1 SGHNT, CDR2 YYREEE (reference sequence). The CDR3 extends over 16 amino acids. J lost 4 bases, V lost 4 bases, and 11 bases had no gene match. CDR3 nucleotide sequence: TGTGCCAGCAGCCCTGGAGGGCTAGCGGGGATAGAGACCCAGTACTTC. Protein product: CASSPGGLAGIETQYF.

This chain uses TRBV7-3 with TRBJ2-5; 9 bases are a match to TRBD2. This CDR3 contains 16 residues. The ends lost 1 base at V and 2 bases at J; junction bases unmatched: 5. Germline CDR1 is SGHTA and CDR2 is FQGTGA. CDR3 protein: CASSLSSGGGQETQYF. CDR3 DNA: TGTGCCAGCAGCTTAAGTAGCGGGGGAGGGCAAGAGACCCAGTACTTC.

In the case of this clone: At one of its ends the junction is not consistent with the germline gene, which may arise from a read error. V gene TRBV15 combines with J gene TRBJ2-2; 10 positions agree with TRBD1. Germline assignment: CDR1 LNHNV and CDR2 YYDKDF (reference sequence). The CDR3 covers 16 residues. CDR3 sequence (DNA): TGTGCCACCAGCAGAAGACAGGGGGCTGCCACCGGGGAGCCGTTTTTT. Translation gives CATSRRQGAATGEPFF.

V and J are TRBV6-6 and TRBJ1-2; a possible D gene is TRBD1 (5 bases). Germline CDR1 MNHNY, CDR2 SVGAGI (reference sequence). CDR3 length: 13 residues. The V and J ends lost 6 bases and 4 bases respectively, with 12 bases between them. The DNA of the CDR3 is TGTGCCAGCAGGCCGGGGCGCCTCTATGGCTACACCTTC. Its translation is CASRPGRLYGYTF.

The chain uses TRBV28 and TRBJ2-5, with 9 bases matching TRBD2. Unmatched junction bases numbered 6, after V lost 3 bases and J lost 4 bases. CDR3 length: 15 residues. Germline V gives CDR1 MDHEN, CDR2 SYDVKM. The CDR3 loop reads CASSFDSGRRETQYF. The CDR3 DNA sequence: TGTGCCAGCAGTTTCGATAGCGGGAGACGAGAGACCCAGTACTTC.

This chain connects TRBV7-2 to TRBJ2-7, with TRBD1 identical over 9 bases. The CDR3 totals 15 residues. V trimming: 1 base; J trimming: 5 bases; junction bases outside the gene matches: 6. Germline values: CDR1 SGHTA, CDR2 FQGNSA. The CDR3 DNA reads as TGTGCCAGCAGCTTAGTACCAACAGGGGGCAACGAGCAGTACTTC. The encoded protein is CASSLVPTGGNEQYF.

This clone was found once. CDR3: CAWSTPRQAIISNQPQHF. CDR3 bases: TGTGCCTGGAGTACCCCAAGACAAGCCATTATTAGCAATCAGCCCCAGCATTTT. V is TRBV30 and J is TRBJ1-5; D remains ambiguous. CDR1 is GTSNPN and CDR2 is SVGIG in the germline V gene (reference sequence). The CDR3 covers 18 residues. Deletions cut 2 bases from V and 0 bases from J, with 20 bases between.

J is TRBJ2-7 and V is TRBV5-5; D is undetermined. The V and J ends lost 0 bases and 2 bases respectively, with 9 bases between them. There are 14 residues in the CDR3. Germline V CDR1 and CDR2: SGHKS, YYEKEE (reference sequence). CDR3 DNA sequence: TGTGCCAGCAGCTTGGCTCCGGATACCTACGAGCAGTACTTC. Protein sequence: CASSLAPDTYEQYF.

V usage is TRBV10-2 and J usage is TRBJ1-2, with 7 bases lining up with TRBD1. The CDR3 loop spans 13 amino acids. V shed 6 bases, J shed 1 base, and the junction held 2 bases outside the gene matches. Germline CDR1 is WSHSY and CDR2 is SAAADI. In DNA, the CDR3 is TGCGCCAGCAGCCGGGACAGTAACTATGGCTACACCTTC. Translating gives CASSRDSNYGYTF.

Written as DNA, the CDR3 is TGTGCCAGCAGTTTAAGAGGGGCACTCGTTGGCCAAGAGACCCAGTACTTC. Its protein is CASSLRGALVGQETQYF. V and J are TRBV27 and TRBJ2-5; possibly TRBD1 or TRBD2 for D (5 bases each). The CDR3 is 17 residues long. Deletions cut 2 bases from V and 1 base from J, with 17 bases between. Germline lookup yields CDR1 MNHEY and CDR2 SMNVEV (reference sequence).

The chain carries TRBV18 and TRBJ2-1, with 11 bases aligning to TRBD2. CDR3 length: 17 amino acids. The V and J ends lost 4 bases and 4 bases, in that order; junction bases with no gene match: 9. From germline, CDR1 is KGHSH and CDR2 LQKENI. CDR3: CASSLIAGGYDYNEQFF. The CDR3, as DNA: TGTGCCAGCTCACTAATAGCGGGAGGGTACGATTACAATGAGCAGTTCTTC.

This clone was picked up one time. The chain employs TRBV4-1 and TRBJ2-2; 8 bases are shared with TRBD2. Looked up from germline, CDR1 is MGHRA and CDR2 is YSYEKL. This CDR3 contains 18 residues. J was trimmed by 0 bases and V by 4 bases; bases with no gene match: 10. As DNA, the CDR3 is TGCGCCAGCAGCCCCTCGGGGGGGGGCTGGGCGAACACCGGGGAGCTGTTTTTT. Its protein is CASSPSGGGWANTGELFF.

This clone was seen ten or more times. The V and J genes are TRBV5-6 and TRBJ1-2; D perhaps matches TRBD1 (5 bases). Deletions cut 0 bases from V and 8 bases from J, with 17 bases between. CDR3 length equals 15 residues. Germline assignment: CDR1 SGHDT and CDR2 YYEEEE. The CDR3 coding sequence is TGTGCCAGCAGCTTGGTTAACAGGAATCCCCAAGGCTACACCTTC. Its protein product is CASSLVNRNPQGYTF. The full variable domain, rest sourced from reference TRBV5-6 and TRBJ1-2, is DAGVTQSPTHLIKTRGQQVTLRCSPKSGHDTVSWYQQALGQGPQFIFQYYEEEERQRGNFPDRFSGHQFPNYSSELNVNALLLGDSALYLCASSLVNRNPQGYTFGSGTRLTVV.

The CDR3 here is CASSWVAGTDTQYF. DNA of the CDR3: TGCGCCAGCAGTTGGGTAGCGGGCACAGATACGCAGTATTTT. This sequence joins TRBV10-2 and TRBJ2-3; weak D call: TRBD2 (6 bases). Germline lookup yields CDR1 WSHSY and CDR2 SAAADI. Trimming took 5 bases from V and 1 from J, leaving 10 bases between them. The CDR3 has 14 residues.

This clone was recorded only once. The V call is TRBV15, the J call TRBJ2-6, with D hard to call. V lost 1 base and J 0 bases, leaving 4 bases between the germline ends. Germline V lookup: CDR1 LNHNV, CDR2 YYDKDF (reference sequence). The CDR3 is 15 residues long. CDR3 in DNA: TGTGCCACCAGCAGAGGGCCCTCTGGGGCCAACGTCCTGACTTTC. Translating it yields CATSRGPSGANVLTF.

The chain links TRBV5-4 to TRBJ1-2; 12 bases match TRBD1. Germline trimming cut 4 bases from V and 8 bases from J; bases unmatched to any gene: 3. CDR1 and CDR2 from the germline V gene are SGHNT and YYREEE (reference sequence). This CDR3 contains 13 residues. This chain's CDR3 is CASSTGTGGGYTF. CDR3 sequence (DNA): TGTGCCAGCAGCACCGGGACAGGGGGCGGCTACACCTTC.

The CDR3 loop is CASSRDRDTNEKLFF. CDR3 sequence (DNA): TGTGCCAGCAGCCGGGACAGGGATACTAATGAAAAACTGTTTTTT. The chain couples TRBV2 to TRBJ1-4; 9 positions agree with TRBD1. This CDR3 region has 15 residues. V gave up 6 bases and J gave up 2 bases; unmatched junction bases: 4. Germline CDR1 reads SNHLY; CDR2 reads FYNNEI.

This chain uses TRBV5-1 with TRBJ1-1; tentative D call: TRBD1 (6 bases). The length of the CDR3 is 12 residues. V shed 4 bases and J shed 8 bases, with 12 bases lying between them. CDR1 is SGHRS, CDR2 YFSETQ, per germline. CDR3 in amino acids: CASSQEGVEAFF. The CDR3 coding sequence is TGCGCCAGCAGCCAAGAGGGGGTAGAAGCTTTCTTT. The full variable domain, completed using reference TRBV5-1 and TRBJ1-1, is KAGVTQTPRYLIKTRGQQVTLSCSPISGHRSVSWYQQTPGQGLQFLFEYFSETQRNKGNFPGRFSGRQFSNSRSEMNVSTLELGDSALYLCASSQEGVEAFFGQGTRLTVV.

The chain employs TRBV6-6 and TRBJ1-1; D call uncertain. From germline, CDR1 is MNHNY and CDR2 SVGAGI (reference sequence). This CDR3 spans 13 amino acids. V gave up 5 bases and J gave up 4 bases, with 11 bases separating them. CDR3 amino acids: CASSDTWGTEAFF. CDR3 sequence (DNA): TGTGCCAGCAGTGACACGTGGGGCACTGAAGCTTTCTTT.

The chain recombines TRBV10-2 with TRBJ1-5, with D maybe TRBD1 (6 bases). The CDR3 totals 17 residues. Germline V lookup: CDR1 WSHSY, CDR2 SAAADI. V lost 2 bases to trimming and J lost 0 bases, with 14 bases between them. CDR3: CASSERRGGGSNQPQHF. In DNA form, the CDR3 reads TGCGCCAGCAGTGAGCGTAGAGGGGGGGGTAGCAATCAGCCCCAGCATTTT.